This TCR beta chain was captured in a study of blood T cell repertoires in COVID-19. Overall study: The United States, Italy and Spain provided the acute and convalescent COVID-19 samples. PBMCs, B-cell-depleted T cells, or T cells were the source of the cDNA or gDNA that made up the material.

The germline V gene has CDR1 SGHVS and CDR2 FNYEAQ. Trimming cost V 5 bases and J 4 bases, with 17 bases left between them. The CDR3 runs to 15 residues. Per the original data handling: The assay estimated nucleated cells by amplifying reference gene primers. Assay used: immunoSEQ multiplex PCR; TCRdb lists only in-frame clones, some missing. The D gene and trimming were derived from the DNA, and the V and J assignments and clone size from that table. Here the sample spans 61,000 or so clones, 85% to 90% being singletons. The chain has TRBV7-6 and TRBJ1-2, with D possibly matching TRBD1 (6 bases). Source material: peripheral blood. The TCR comes from a woman aged 45-65 years with active or convalescent COVID-19. CDR3 sequence reads: CASSLGTQSSYGYTF. The CDR3 region has the DNA TGTGCCAGCAGCCTCGGGACACAGTCTAGCTATGGCTACACCTTC.